Each of the 14 T cell receptor beta chains below was sequenced from the same sample in a study of graft-versus-host responses after intestinal transplantation. Data came from immunoSEQ multiplex PCR; TCRdb stores just in-frame clones and leaves some out. This table holds about 45,000 clones, about 91% found once. Here the sequenced sample was PBMCs, taken 524 days after transplant. These receptors all come from a human patient who received an intestinal transplant, so some T cells may come from the graft donor.

V is TRBV6-5 and J is TRBJ1-6; unclear D gene. From germline, CDR1 is MNHEY and CDR2 SVGAGI. The CDR3 is 15 amino acids. The ends were cut back, 6 bases at V and 7 bases at J, with 16 bases in the middle. The CDR3 protein is CASSLRRQFNSPLHF. The DNA for the CDR3 is TGTGCCAGCAGCCTACGGAGGCAGTTCAATTCACCCCTCCACTTT.

The V and J genes are TRBV7-2 and TRBJ2-5, with D perhaps being TRBD1 or TRBD2 (5 bases each). The CDR3 has 16 residues. Trimming took off 1 base at V and 2 bases at J, with 14 bases between the two ends. Germline CDR1 is SGHTA and CDR2 is FQGNSA. The CDR3 region is CASSLEGTVVQETQYF. The CDR3 DNA reads TGTGCCAGCAGCTTAGAAGGGACGGTAGTACAAGAGACCCAGTACTTC.

The chain is built from TRBV7-8 and TRBJ1-6; D unresolved. CDR3 length: 15 residues. V lost 0 bases, J lost 2 bases, and 5 bases lay in between. Germline CDR1 is SGHVS and CDR2 is FQNEAQ. The CDR3 DNA reads as TGTGCCAGCAGCTTAGCGATGCCCTATAATTCACCCCTCCACTTT. Protein sequence: CASSLAMPYNSPLHF.

The chain joins TRBV27 to TRBJ2-1; 11 bases fit TRBD2. Germline CDR1 and CDR2: MNHEY and SMNVEV (reference sequence). Losses at the gene ends were 4 bases for V and 4 bases for J; bases not matched to a gene: 3. The CDR3 sequence is 15 residues long. The chain's CDR3 is CASSWTSGSYNEQFF. CDR3 nucleotide sequence: TGTGCCAGCAGTTGGACTAGCGGGTCTTACAATGAGCAGTTCTTC.

V usage is TRBV12-2 and J usage is TRBJ2-5; the table's TRBD2 call for D was not verified on the DNA. TRBV12-2 is designated a pseudogene. The CDR3 runs to 13 residues. CDR3 nucleotide sequence: TGTGCAAGTCGCCTCACTACCCAAGAGACCCAGTACTTC. Its protein product is CASRLTTQETQYF.

This chain joins TRBV13 and TRBJ1-4; D gene uncertain. Looked up from germline, CDR1 is PRHDT and CDR2 is FYEKMQ (reference sequence). The CDR3 runs 12 residues. Trimming stripped 0 bases from V and 11 bases from J, with 7 bases between. Here the CDR3 DNA reads TGTGCCAGCAGCTTAGGGACGGGGAAACTGTTTTTT. Encoded protein: CASSLGTGKLFF. Variable domain in full (rest from reference TRBV13 and TRBJ1-4): AAGVIQSPRHLIKEKRETATLKCYPIPRHDTVYWYQQGPGQDPQFLISFYEKMQSDKGSIPDRFSAQQFSDYHSELNMSSLELGDSALYFCASSLGTGKLFFGSGTQLSVL.

This chain connects TRBV15 to TRBJ2-1; D remains unclear. From germline, CDR1 is LNHNV and CDR2 YYDKDF (reference sequence). This CDR3 is 11 amino acids long. Trimming took 3 bases from V and 4 from J, leaving 1 base between them. In nucleotides, the CDR3 is TGTGCCACCAGCAGGTACAATGAGCAGTTCTTC. Translating it yields CATSRYNEQFF.

The rearrangement uses TRBV4-3 and TRBJ2-5; TRBD1 matches 8 bases. Germline CDR1 LGHNA, CDR2 YSLEER. Germline trimming cut 0 bases from V and 3 bases from J; bases unmatched to any gene: 12. The CDR3 is 18 amino acids. CDR3 protein: CASSQEVSGGAIEETQYF. Here the CDR3 DNA reads TGCGCCAGCAGCCAAGAGGTGTCAGGGGGCGCGATAGAAGAGACCCAGTACTTC.

The rearrangement links TRBV9 to TRBJ2-6, with no clear D. V was pared by 0 bases and J by 1 base, with 8 bases between. In germline, CDR1 is SGDLS, CDR2 YYNGEE. The CDR3 consists of 16 residues. The CDR3 loop is CASSVGRASGANVLTF. The CDR3 nucleotides are TGTGCCAGCAGCGTAGGTAGAGCATCTGGGGCCAACGTCCTGACTTTC.

The chain recombines TRBV27 with TRBJ1-1, with D unresolved. Trimming took 4 bases from V and 0 from J, leaving 9 bases between them. Germline CDR1 and CDR2: MNHEY and SMNVEV (reference sequence). CDR3 size: 14 residues. The CDR3 DNA sequence: TGTGCCAGCAGTTCGGCTGCTATGAACACTGAAGCTTTCTTT. Residues: CASSSAAMNTEAFF.

This clone occurred once. V and J are TRBV2 and TRBJ2-3, with 7 bases lining up with TRBD2. CDR3 length: 13 residues. Germline CDR1 and CDR2: SNHLY and FYNNEI. With V trimmed by 6 bases and J by 12 bases, 12 bases remained unmatched. The chain's CDR3 is CASRVVLARIQYF. The CDR3 coding sequence is TGTGCCAGCAGGGTAGTACTAGCGCGTATACAGTATTTT.

The chain employs TRBV7-3 and TRBJ2-6; unclear D gene. The V end was cut by 2 bases, the J end by 2 bases, with 1 base between. CDR1 and CDR2 (germline): SGHTA, FQGTGA. This CDR3 spans 13 amino acids. CDR3 sequence: CASSLAGANVLTF. CDR3 coding DNA: TGTGCCAGCAGCTTAGCTGGGGCCAACGTCCTGACTTTC. Complete variable domain (other parts from reference TRBV7-3 and TRBJ2-6): GAGVSQTPSNKVTEKGKYVELRCDPISGHTALYWYRQSLGQGPEFLIYFQGTGAADDSGLPNDRFFAVRPEGSVSTLKIQRTERGDSAVYLCASSLAGANVLTFGAGSRLTVL.

This chain joins TRBV5-8 and TRBJ2-1; D gene unclear. CDR1 is SGHTS and CDR2 is YDEGEE in the germline V gene. The CDR3 totals 14 residues. Trimming pared 1 base from V and 2 bases from J, leaving 7 bases between. In nucleotides, the CDR3 is TGTGCCAGCAGCTTGCCCCGGGCCTACAATGAGCAGTTCTTC. The encoded protein is CASSLPRAYNEQFF.

This chain connects TRBV15 to TRBJ2-4; D tentatively fits TRBD1 or TRBD2 (6 bases each). The V gene's germline CDR1 is LNHNV and CDR2 YYDKDF (reference sequence). Trimming removed 5 bases at V and 7 bases at J, with 9 bases between. The CDR3 is 12 residues long. CDR3 loop: CATSVGGNIQYF. The CDR3 DNA reads as TGTGCCACCAGCGTAGGGGGGAACATTCAGTACTTC.